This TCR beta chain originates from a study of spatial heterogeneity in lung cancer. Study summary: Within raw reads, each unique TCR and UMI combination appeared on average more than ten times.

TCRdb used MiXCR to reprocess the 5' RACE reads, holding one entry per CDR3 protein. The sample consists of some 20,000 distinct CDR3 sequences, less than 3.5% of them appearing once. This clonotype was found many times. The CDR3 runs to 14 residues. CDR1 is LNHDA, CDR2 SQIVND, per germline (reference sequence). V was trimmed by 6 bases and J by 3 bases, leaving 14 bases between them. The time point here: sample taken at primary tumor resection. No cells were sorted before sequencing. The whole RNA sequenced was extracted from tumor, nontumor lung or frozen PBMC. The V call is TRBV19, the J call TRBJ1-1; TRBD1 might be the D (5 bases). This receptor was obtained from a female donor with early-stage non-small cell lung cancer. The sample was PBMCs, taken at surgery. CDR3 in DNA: TGTGCCAGTAGATCACCAGGGTATCACACTGAAGCTTTCTTT. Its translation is CASRSPGYHTEAFF.